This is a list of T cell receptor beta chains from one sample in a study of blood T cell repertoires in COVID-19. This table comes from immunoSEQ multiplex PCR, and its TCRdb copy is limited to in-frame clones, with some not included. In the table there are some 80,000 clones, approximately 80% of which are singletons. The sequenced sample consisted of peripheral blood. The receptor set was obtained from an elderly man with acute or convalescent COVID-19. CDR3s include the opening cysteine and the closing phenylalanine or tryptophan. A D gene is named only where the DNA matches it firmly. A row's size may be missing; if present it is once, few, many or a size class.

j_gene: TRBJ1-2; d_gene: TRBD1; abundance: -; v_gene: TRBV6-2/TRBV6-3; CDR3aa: CASSYSRQGSYGYTF; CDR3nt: TGTGCCAGCAGTTACAGTCGACAGGGGAGCTATGGCTACACCTTC
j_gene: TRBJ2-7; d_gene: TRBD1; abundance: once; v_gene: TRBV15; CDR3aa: CATSRAGTGLYEQYF; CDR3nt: TGTGCCACCAGCAGAGCCGGGACAGGGTTATACGAGCAGTACTTC
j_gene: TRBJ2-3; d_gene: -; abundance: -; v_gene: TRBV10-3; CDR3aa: CAISESSTADTQYF; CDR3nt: TGTGCCATCAGTGAGTCCTCGACTGCAGATACGCAGTATTTT
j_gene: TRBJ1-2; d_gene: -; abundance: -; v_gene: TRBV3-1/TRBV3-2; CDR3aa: CASSQGSLQGGYTF; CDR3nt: TGTGCCAGCAGCCAAGGGTCGCTACAGGGTGGCTACACCTTC
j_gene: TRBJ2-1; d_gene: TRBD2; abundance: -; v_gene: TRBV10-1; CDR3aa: CASMTGTSPHEQFF; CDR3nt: TGCGCCAGCATGACCGGGACTAGCCCCCATGAGCAGTTCTTC
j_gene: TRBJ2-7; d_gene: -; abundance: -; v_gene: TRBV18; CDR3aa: CASSPRSPSYEQYF; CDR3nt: TGTGCCAGCTCACCACGAAGCCCCTCCTACGAGCAGTACTTC
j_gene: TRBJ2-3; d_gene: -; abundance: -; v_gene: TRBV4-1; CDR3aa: CASRGRTTNTDTQYF; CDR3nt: TGCGCCAGCAGAGGTAGGACAACAAACACAGATACGCAGTATTTT
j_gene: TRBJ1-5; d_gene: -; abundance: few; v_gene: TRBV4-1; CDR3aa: CASSHQSSGAYQPQHF; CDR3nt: TGCGCCAGCAGCCACCAATCATCAGGGGCTTATCAGCCCCAGCATTTT
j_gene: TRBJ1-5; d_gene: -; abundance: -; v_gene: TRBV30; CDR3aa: CAWSVSGQPQHF; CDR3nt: TGTGCCTGGAGTGTATCGGGTCAGCCCCAGCATTTT
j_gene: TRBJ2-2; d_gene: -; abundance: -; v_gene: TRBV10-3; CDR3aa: CAISSGQSTGELFF; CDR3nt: TGTGCCATCAGTTCGGGACAAAGCACCGGGGAGCTGTTTTTT
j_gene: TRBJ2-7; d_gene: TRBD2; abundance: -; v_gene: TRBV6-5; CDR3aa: CASSPGGGPKEQYF; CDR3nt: TGTGCCAGCAGCCCCGGGGGGGGTCCTAAGGAGCAGTACTTC
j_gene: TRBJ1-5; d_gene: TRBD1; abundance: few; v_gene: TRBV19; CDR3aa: CASIRQGASSNQPQHF; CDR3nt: TGTGCCAGTATCCGACAGGGGGCCAGTAGCAATCAGCCCCAGCATTTT
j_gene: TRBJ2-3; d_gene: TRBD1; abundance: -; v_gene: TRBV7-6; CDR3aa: CASSLTGVPTDTQYF; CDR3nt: TGTGCCAGCAGCCTTACAGGGGTTCCCACAGATACGCAGTATTTT
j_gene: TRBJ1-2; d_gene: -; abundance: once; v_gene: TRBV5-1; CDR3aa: CASSLLSGGHGYTF; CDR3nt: TGCGCCAGCAGCTTATTGAGTGGGGGCCATGGCTACACCTTC
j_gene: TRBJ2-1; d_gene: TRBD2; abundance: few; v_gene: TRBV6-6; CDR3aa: CASSLTSGEQFF; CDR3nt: TGTGCCAGCAGTCTCACTAGCGGGGAGCAGTTCTTC
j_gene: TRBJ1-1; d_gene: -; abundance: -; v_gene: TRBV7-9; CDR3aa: CASSLVGGGLSFEAFF; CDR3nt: TGTGCCAGCAGCTTAGTGGGGGGAGGGTTGAGTTTTGAAGCTTTCTTT
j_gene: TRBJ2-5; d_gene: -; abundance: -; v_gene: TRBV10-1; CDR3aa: CASSGISQGTQYF; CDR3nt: TGCGCCAGCAGTGGGATATCCCAGGGGACCCAGTACTTC
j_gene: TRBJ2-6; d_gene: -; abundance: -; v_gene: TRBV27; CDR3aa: CASRKRQDSGANVLTF; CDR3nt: TGTGCCAGCAGAAAGCGACAGGACTCTGGGGCCAACGTCCTGACTTTC
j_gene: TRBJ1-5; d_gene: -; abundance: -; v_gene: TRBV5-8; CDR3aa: CASSLSPDQPQHF; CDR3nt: TGTGCCAGCAGCTTGTCCCCCGATCAGCCCCAGCATTTT
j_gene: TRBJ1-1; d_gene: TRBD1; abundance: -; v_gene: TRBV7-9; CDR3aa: CASSPGGGWSTEAFF; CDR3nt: TGTGCCAGCAGCCCCGGAGGGGGCTGGAGCACTGAAGCTTTCTTT
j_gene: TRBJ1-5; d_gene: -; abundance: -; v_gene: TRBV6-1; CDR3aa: CASSGRHDGSDSNQPQHF; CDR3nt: TGTGCCAGCAGTGGCCGACACGATGGATCAGACAGCAATCAGCCCCAGCATTTT
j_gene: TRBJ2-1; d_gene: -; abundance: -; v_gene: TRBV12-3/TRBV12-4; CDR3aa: CASSSLAAHEQFF; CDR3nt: TGTGCCAGCAGTTCCTTGGCCGCACATGAGCAGTTCTTC
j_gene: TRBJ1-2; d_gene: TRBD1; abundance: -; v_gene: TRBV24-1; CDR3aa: CATSDAGTGSVYGYTF; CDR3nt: TGTGCCACCAGTGACGCCGGGACAGGGTCTGTCTATGGCTACACCTTC
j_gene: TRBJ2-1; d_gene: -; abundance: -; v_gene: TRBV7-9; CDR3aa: CASSIVAGRHEQFF; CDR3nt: TGTGCCAGCAGTATAGTGGCAGGGAGGCATGAGCAGTTCTTC
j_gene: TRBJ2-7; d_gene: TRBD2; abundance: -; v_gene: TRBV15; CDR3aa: CATSRDLSGGYEQYF; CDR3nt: TGTGCCACCAGCAGGGACCTCTCGGGGGGCTACGAGCAGTACTTC
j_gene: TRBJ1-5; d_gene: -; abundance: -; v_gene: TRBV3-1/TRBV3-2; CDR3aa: CASSQGDSNQPQHF; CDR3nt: TGTGCCAGCAGCCAAGGAGATAGCAATCAGCCCCAGCATTTT
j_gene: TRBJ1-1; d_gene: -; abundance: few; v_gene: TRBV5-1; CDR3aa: CASSLEAASRLNTEAFF; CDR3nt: TGCGCCAGCAGCTTGGAAGCCGCTTCCCGGTTGAACACTGAAGCTTTCTTT
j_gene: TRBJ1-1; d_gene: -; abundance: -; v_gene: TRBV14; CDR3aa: CASSQDRTGTEAFF; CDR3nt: TGTGCCAGCAGCCAAGATAGGACGGGGACTGAAGCTTTCTTT
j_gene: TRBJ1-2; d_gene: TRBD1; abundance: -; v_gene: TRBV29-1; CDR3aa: CSVPGTELTLNYGYTF; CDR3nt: TGCAGCGTTCCCGGGACAGAGCTTACTCTTAACTATGGCTACACCTTC
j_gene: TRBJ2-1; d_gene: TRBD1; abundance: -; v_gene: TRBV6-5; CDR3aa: CASSSTQGARNEQFF; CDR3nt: TGTGCCAGCAGTTCAACACAGGGGGCAAGGAATGAGCAGTTCTTC
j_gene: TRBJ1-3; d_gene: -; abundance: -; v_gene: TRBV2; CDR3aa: CASSAPPGYSNF; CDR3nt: TGTGCCAGCAGTGCACCGCCGGGATACTCGAATTTT
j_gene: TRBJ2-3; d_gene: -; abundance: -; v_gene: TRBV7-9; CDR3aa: CASSLAGTSTDTQYF; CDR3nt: TGTGCCAGCAGCTTAGCGGGGACTAGCACAGATACGCAGTATTTT
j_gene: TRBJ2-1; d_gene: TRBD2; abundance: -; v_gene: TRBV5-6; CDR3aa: CASSLGASGGNEQFF; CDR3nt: TGTGCCAGCAGCTTGGGAGCTAGCGGGGGAAATGAGCAGTTCTTC
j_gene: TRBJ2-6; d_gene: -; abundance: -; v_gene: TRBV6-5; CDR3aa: CATRGGSGANVLTF; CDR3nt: TGTGCCACCCGAGGAGGTTCTGGGGCCAACGTCCTGACTTTC
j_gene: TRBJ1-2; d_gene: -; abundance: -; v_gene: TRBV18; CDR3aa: CASSMEGSNYGYTF; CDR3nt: TGTGCCAGCTCAATGGAGGGGTCTAACTATGGCTACACCTTC
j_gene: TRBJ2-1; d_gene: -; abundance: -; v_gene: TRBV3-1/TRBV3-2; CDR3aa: CASSQQLGRQADNEQFF; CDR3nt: TGTGCCAGCAGCCAACAGCTAGGAAGACAGGCAGACAATGAGCAGTTCTTC
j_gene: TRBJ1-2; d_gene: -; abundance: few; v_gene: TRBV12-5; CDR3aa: CASGLSGQWNHGYTF; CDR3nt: TGTGCTAGTGGTTTGTCGGGACAATGGAACCATGGCTACACCTTC
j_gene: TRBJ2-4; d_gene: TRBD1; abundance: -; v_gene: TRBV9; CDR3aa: CASSPTPDRDIQYF; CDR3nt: TGTGCCAGCAGCCCTACACCTGACAGGGACATTCAGTACTTC
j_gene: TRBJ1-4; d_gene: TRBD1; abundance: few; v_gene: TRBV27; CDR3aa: CASSSRQGVTNEKLFF; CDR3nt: TGTGCCAGCAGTTCGCGACAGGGGGTCACTAATGAAAAACTGTTTTTT
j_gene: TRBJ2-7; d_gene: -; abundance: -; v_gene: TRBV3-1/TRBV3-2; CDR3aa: CASSPRRDSLPHEQYF; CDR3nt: TGTGCCAGCAGCCCTCGCCGGGACTCCCTCCCTCACGAGCAGTACTTC